Many counts were recorded for the clone carrying this T cell receptor beta chain. This record comes from a study of Graves' ophthalmopathy and Graves' hyperthyroidism. The TCR beta CDR3 regions underwent amplification from RNA transcripts. First-round RT-PCR used HTBI primers; second-round multiplex PCR followed. Each CDR3 protein gets one entry after TCRdb re-called the multiplex PCR reads with MiXCR. The repertoire has under 250,000 distinct CDR3 sequences, around 30% of them found once; the top ten carry around 9.8%. There are 17 residues in the CDR3. Germline CDR1 and CDR2: KGHSH and LQKENI. Trimming left V 5 bases short and J 0 bases short, with 14 bases between.

The chain links TRBV18 to TRBJ2-6; D is ambiguous. The sequence came from a man aged 50 to 59 with Graves' ophthalmopathy. The sequenced material came from peripheral blood. The CDR3 sequence is CASSTRPVTSGANVLTF. CDR3 bases: TGTGCCAGCTCAACCCGTCCCGTCACCTCTGGGGCCAACGTCCTGACTTTC.